This TCR beta chain was documented in a study of blood T cell repertoires in COVID-19. Sequenced by immunoSEQ multiplex PCR; TCRdb stores in-frame clones only, minus some. The table has tens of thousands of clones, 65% to 80% seen once. In germline, CDR1 is SGHVS, CDR2 FQNEAQ. Deletions cut 7 bases from V and 1 base from J, with 19 bases between. The CDR3 contains 16 residues. The sequence was obtained from a human donor in a cohort sampled during active or convalescent COVID-19. Material for sequencing was peripheral blood. The chain couples TRBV7-8 to TRBJ1-1, with a weak D call TRBD1 (5 bases). CDR3 amino acids: CASIRGYAGKNTEAFF. CDR3 coding DNA: TGTGCCAGCATCAGAGGATACGCAGGGAAGAACACTGAAGCTTTCTTT.